The TCR beta chain described here comes from a study of T cells in Graves' hyperthyroidism and ophthalmopathy. Researchers took RNA transcripts and amplified the TCR beta CDR3 regions from them. Carried out on the TCR CDR3, a first-round RT-PCR used the HTBI primer set. MiXCR was run by TCRdb on the multiplex PCR reads, yielding one entry per CDR3 protein. The repertoire holds under 400,000 distinct CDR3 sequences, with approximately 16% as singletons. Ten or more counts support this clonotype. The clonotype was recovered from a woman aged 60 to 75 with Graves' ophthalmopathy. Sequencing was carried out using blood.

CDR3 nucleotide sequence: TGTGCCAGCAGTTTGGGGTCTTTAGCGGGAGTCTACAATGAGCAGTTCTTC. Its translation: CASSLGSLAGVYNEQFF. The chain combines TRBV27 with TRBJ2-1; TRBD2 aligns across 9 bases. Germline V gives CDR1 MNHEY, CDR2 SMNVEV (reference sequence). The CDR3 runs to 17 residues. After removal of 3 bases from V and 3 bases from J, the junction contained 9 bases not matched to a gene.